Listed here are 9 T cell receptor beta chains from one sample, sequenced in a study of CD8 T cells in ankylosing spondylitis. TCRdb reprocessed the 5' RACE reads with MiXCR, giving one entry per CDR3 protein. The sample lists about 130,000 distinct CDR3 sequences; about an eighth were seen once. The sequencing sample was made of blood, either unsorted or a sorted T cell fraction (not recorded which). These receptors all come from a female donor with ankylosing spondylitis or in good health (not recorded which).

Concerning this clonotype: An end of the junction differs from the germline gene, which may be a read error. This chain connects TRBV6-5 to TRBJ2-3, with unresolved D. The CDR3 length is 11 residues. Germline lookup yields CDR1 MNHEY and CDR2 SVGAGI. The CDR3: CVSSFRDTQYF. The CDR3 DNA reads TGTGTCAGCAGCTTCAGAGATACGCAGTATTTT.

This clonotype was observed at least ten times. The chain carries TRBV29-1 and TRBJ2-4; 7 positions match TRBD2. CDR1 SQVTM and CDR2 ANQGSEA come from the germline V gene. J was trimmed by 3 bases and V by 6 bases; bases with no gene match: 5. The CDR3 runs 13 residues. The CDR3 DNA sequence: TGCAGCGTGTGGGGGGGGATCAAAAACATTCAGTACTTC. It yields the protein CSVWGGIKNIQYF.

The table lists this clonotype with many counts. The V and J genes are TRBV5-1 and TRBJ2-1; no clear D. Germline-derived CDR1 and CDR2 are SGHRS and YFSETQ. There are 13 residues in the CDR3. Trimming removed 2 bases from V and 9 bases from J, with 12 bases in between. The CDR3 protein is CASSFGLRSEQFF. The CDR3 nucleotides read TGCGCCAGCAGCTTTGGGCTTAGGAGTGAGCAGTTCTTC.

V usage is TRBV12-3 or TRBV12-4 and J usage is TRBJ2-1, with TRBD2 as a possible D gene (7 bases). There are 14 residues in the CDR3. Between the trimmed V and J ends, which lost 7 bases and 2 bases, there was a span of 12 bases. The DNA of the CDR3 is TGTGCCAGCAAAGCCGGGGGGCCCTACAATGAGCAGTTCTTC. The encoded protein is CASKAGGPYNEQFF.

This clonotype was seen many times. The chain joins TRBV10-1 to TRBJ2-1; 8 bases are shared with TRBD2. The CDR3 has 15 residues. The trim removed 5 bases at V and 4 bases at J, leaving 7 bases unmatched. Germline V CDR1 and CDR2: WNHNN, SYGVQD (reference sequence). CDR3 nucleotides: TGCGCCAGCAGTACGGGCGGGGGGCCTTACAATGAGCAGTTCTTC. Protein product: CASSTGGGPYNEQFF.

J is TRBJ2-7 and V is TRBV7-7, with D perhaps TRBD1 (5 bases). Trimming took 3 bases from V and 6 from J, leaving 12 bases between them. The CDR3 runs 13 residues. Germline CDR1 is SSHAT and CDR2 is FNYEAQ (reference sequence). The CDR3 nucleotides read TGTGCCAGCAGCTTCCGAGAAGGGGCCGAGCAGTACTTC. This encodes CASSFREGAEQYF.

The chain employs TRBV20-1 and TRBJ2-7; 10 bases line up with TRBD2. Germline CDR1 and CDR2: DFQATT and SNEGSKA (reference sequence). There are 13 residues in the CDR3. The ends lost 4 bases at V and 2 bases at J; junction bases unmatched: 2. Here the CDR3 DNA reads TGCAGTGCTACCGGGACTAGCGCCTACGAGCAGTACTTC. Translating gives CSATGTSAYEQYF.

The sample holds many counts of this clonotype. The CDR3 nucleotides read TGTGCCAGCGTTCGTGTCACTGAAGCTTTCTTT. It translates to CASVRVTEAFF. The V and J genes are TRBV2 and TRBJ1-1, with D hard to call. This CDR3 is 11 amino acids long. Between the trimmed V and J ends, which lost 8 bases and 4 bases, there was a span of 8 bases. Germline V CDR1 and CDR2: SNHLY, FYNNEI.

In this sample, this clonotype turned up many times. The gene calls are TRBV5-1 and TRBJ2-1; 14 bases are shared with TRBD2. CDR3 size: 16 residues. CDR1 and CDR2 (germline): SGHRS, YFSETQ. Losses at the gene ends were 0 bases for V and 7 bases for J; bases not matched to a gene: 3. For the CDR3, the DNA is TGCGCCAGCAGCTTGGGACTAGCGGGGGGGTTGAATGAGCAGTTCTTC. Translating gives CASSLGLAGGLNEQFF.